This TCR beta chain is from a study of T cell responses to AZD1222 COVID-19 vaccine. Study-level information: Recipients boosted at about 4 weeks or about 12 weeks are pooled. Points from the study as a whole: Scientists sampled the repertoires only once the peak T cell response had passed. Clonal diversity was possibly underestimated; the donors were predominantly white British and more often female. Among AZD1222 vaccinees, only five or six were seropositive at baseline.

This CDR3 spans 12 amino acids. V lost 1 base and J lost 8, with 4 bases in between. CDR1 and CDR2 (germline): SGHNT, YYREEE (reference sequence). Libraries were prepared by immunoSEQ multiplex PCR; TCRdb keeps only in-frame clonotypes and omits some of them. The sample holds more than 150,000 clones, approximately 92% seen once. As to this clone: What it recognizes is unknown.

Sequencing used peripheral blood, obtained on day 0 of AZD1222 vaccination. The chain recombines TRBV5-4 with TRBJ1-6; D remains ambiguous. This TCR came from an adult in good health. CDR3 DNA: TGTGCCAGCAGCTTGAGAGATTCACCCCTCCACTTT. As protein: CASSLRDSPLHF.